A single sample gave rise to the 4 T cell receptor beta chains below, sequenced in a study of blood T cell repertoires in COVID-19. Sequencing was performed with immunoSEQ multiplex PCR; in TCRdb, only in-frame clones are kept and a portion is missing. The data show 75,000 to 90,000 clones, around 81% seen once. The sequencing sample was made of peripheral blood. These receptors were taken from an older man with active or convalescent COVID-19.

J is TRBJ2-7 and V is TRBV5-1; 11 nucleotides line up with TRBD1. CDR3 size: 14 residues. Germline-derived CDR1 and CDR2 are SGHRS and YFSETQ. Losses at the gene ends were 3 bases for V and 6 bases for J; bases not matched to a gene: 5. CDR3 in DNA: TGCGCCAGCAGCTGGGGACAGGGGGATTCCGAGCAGTACGTC. Its protein is CASSWGQGDSEQYV.

This clone was seen only once. DNA of the CDR3: TGTGCCAGCAGTTTCCGGGGATCGGTTCAGCCCCAGCATTTT. Its protein product is CASSFRGSVQPQHF. This rearrangement joins TRBV27 to TRBJ1-5; D uncertain. Germline CDR1 is MNHEY and CDR2 is SMNVEV (reference sequence). The CDR3 totals 14 residues. V lost 3 bases, J lost 6 bases, and 12 bases lay in between.

This rearrangement joins TRBV19 to TRBJ1-1; maybe TRBD1 (5 bases). Trimming took 6 bases from V and 0 from J, leaving 8 bases between them. The CDR3 loop spans 13 amino acids. The germline gives CDR1 LNHDA, CDR2 SQIVND (reference sequence). The DNA of the CDR3 is TGTGCCAGTAGGGGGACTTTGAACACTGAAGCTTTCTTT. Amino acids: CASRGTLNTEAFF.

This sequence joins TRBV7-3 and TRBJ2-1; 10 nucleotides align to TRBD2. J lost 11 bases, V lost 4 bases, and 14 bases had no gene match. The V gene's germline CDR1 is SGHTA and CDR2 FQGTGA. This CDR3 is built from 16 residues. CDR3 DNA: TGTGCCAGCAGCTCCTCACCTAGCGGGAGTCCGGAGAAGCAGTTCTTC. Its translation is CASSSSPSGSPEKQFF.